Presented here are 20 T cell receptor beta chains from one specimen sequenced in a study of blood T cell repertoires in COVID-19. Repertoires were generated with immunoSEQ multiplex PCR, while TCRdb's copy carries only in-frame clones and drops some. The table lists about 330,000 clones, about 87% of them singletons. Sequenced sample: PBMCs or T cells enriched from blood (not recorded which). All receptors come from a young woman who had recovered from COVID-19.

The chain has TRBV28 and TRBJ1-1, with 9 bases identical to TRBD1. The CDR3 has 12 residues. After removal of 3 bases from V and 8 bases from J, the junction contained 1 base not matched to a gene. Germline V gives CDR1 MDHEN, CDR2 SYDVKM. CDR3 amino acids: CASSLGQGEAFF. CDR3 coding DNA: TGTGCCAGCAGTTTGGGACAGGGCGAAGCTTTCTTT.

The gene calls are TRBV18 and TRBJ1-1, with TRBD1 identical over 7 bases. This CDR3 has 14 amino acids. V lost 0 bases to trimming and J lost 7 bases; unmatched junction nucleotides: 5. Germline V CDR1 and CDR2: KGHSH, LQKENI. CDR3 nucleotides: TGTGCCAGCTCACCACCGACAGGGAGGATTGAAGCTTTCTTT. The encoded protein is CASSPPTGRIEAFF.

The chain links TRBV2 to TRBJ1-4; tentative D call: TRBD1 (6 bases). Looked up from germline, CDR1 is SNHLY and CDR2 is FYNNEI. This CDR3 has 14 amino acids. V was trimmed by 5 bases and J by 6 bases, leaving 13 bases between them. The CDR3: CASSLDRRYEKLFF. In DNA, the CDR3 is TGTGCCAGCAGTCTTGACAGGCGGTATGAAAAACTGTTTTTT.

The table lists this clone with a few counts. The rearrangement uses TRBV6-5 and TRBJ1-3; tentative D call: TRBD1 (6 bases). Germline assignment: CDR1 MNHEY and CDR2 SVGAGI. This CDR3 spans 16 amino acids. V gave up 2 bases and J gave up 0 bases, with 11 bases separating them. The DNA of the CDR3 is TGTGCCAGCAGTTACGAGGGGGTTTACTCTGGAAACACCATATATTTT. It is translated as CASSYEGVYSGNTIYF.

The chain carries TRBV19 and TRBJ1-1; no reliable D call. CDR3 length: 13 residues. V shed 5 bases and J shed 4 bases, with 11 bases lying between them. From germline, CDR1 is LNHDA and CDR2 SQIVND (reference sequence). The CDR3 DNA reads TGTGCCAGTAGTGAGGGTTGGATCACTGAAGCTTTCTTT. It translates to CASSEGWITEAFF.

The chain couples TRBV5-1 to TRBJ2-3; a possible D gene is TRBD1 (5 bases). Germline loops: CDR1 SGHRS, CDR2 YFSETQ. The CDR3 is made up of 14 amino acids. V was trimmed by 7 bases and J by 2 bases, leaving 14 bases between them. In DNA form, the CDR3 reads TGCGCCAGCGGACAAACTCGGACCACAGATACGCAGTATTTT. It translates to CASGQTRTTDTQYF.

CDR3 DNA: TGTGCCAGCAGCCAAGAGGCTAGAGACACGCAGTATTTT. Its translation: CASSQEARDTQYF. V usage is TRBV4-2 and J usage is TRBJ2-3; D is ambiguous. Per germline, CDR1 LGHNA and CDR2 YNFKEQ. V was trimmed by 0 bases and J by 9 bases, leaving 10 bases between them. The CDR3 length is 13 residues.

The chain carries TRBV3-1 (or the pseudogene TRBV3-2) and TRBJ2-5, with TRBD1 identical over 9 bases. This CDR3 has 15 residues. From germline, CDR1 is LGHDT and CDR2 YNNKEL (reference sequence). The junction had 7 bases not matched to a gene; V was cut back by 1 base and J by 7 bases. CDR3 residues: CASSQVSGQGGTQYF. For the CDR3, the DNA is TGTGCCAGCAGCCAAGTTTCGGGACAGGGAGGGACCCAGTACTTC.

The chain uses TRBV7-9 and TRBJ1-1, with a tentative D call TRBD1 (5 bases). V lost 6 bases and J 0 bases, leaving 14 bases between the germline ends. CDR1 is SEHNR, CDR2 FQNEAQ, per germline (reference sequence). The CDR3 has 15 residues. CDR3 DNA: TGTGCCAGCAGGCCCCGGGGGATATTGAACACTGAAGCTTTCTTT. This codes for CASRPRGILNTEAFF.

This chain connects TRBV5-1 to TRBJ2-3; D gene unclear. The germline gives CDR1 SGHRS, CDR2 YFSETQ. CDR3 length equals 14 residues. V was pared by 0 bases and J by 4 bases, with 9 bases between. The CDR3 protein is CASSLDGGSDTQYF. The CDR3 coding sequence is TGCGCCAGCAGCTTGGATGGCGGTTCAGATACGCAGTATTTT.

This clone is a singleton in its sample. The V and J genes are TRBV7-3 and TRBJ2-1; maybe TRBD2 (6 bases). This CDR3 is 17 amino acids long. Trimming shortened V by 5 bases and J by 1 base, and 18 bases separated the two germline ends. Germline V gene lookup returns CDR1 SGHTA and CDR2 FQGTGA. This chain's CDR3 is CASSPRVGEVSYNEQFF. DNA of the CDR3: TGTGCCAGCAGCCCAAGGGTCGGGGAGGTTTCCTACAATGAGCAGTTCTTC. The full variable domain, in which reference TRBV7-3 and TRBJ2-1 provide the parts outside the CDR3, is GAGVSQTPSNKVTEKGKYVELRCDPISGHTALYWYRQSLGQGPEFLIYFQGTGAADDSGLPNDRFFAVRPEGSVSTLKIQRTERGDSAVYLCASSPRVGEVSYNEQFFGPGTRLTVL.

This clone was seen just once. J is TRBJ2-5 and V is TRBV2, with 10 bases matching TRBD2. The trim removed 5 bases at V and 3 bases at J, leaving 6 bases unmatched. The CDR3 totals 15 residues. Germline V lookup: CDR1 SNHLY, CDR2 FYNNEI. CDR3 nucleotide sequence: TGTGCCAGCAGTCGAAGCGGGGGGGCCGAAGAGACCCAGTACTTC. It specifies CASSRSGGAEETQYF.

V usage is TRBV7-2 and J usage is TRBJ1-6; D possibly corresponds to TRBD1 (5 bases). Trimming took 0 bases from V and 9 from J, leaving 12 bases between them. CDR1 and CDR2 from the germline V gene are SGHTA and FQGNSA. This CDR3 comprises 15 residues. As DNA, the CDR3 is TGTGCCAGCAGCTTAGCTCGTTCGGGGGTTTCACCCCTCCACTTT. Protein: CASSLARSGVSPLHF.

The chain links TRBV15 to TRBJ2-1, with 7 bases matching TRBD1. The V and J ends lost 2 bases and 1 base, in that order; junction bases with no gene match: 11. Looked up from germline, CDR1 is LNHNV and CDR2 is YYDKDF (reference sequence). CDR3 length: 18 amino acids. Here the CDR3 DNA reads TGTGCCACCAGCAGATTTACTACAGGGGCTTGGTCCTACAATGAGCAGTTCTTC. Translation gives CATSRFTTGAWSYNEQFF.

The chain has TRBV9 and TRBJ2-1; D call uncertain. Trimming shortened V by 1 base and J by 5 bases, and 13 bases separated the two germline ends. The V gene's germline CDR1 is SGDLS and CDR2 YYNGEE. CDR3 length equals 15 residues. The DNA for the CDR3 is TGTGCCAGCAGCGTACAGTCGCAAACGAACAATGAGCAGTTCTTC. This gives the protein CASSVQSQTNNEQFF.

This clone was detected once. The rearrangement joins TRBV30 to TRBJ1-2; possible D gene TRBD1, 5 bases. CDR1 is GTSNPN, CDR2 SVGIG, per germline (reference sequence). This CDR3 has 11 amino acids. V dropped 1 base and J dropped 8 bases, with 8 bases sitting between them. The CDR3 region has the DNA TGTGCCTGGAGTGGGGGCTTGGGCTACACCTTC. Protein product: CAWSGGLGYTF.

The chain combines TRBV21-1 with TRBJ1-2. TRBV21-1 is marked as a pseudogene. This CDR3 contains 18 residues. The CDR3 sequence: CASSKRQARGAPNYGYTF. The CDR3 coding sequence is TGTGCCAGCAGCAAACGTCAGGCCCGGGGTGCTCCTAACTATGGCTACACCTTC.

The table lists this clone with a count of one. CDR3: CASSYSREQPQHF. The CDR3 DNA is TGTGCCAGCAGTTACTCGAGGGAACAGCCCCAGCATTTT. The chain joins TRBV6-5 to TRBJ1-5, with D uncertain. CDR1 is MNHEY and CDR2 is SVGAGI in the germline V gene. The CDR3 has 13 amino acids. V shed 0 bases and J shed 7 bases, with 7 bases lying between them.

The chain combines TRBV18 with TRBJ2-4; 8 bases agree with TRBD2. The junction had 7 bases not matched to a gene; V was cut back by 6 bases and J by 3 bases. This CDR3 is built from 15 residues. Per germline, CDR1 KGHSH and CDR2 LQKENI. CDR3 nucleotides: TGTGCCAGCTCCAACGGGAGGGCGGGCAAAAACATTCAGTACTTC. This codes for CASSNGRAGKNIQYF.

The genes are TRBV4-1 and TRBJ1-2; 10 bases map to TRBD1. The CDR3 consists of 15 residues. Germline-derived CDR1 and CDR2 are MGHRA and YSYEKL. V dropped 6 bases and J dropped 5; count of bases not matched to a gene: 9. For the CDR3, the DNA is TGCGCCAGCAGTCCGACGACAGGGGGCGCTTATGGCTACACCTTC. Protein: CASSPTTGGAYGYTF.